The clone carrying this T cell receptor beta chain was observed a few times. The sample is drawn from a study of blood T cell repertoires in COVID-19. Study-wide context: Samples taken during acute and convalescent COVID-19 were collected in the United States, Italy and Spain. T cells, B-cell-depleted T cells, or PBMCs provided the cDNA or gDNA that served as material.

Per the germline V gene, CDR1 is SNHLY and CDR2 is FYNNEI. V was clipped by 8 bases and J by 2 bases, with 6 bases between them. The CDR3 contains 11 residues. TCRdb's table, derived via immunoSEQ multiplex PCR, lists solely in-frame clones and lacks some. The table shows over 70,000 clones, with 77% occurring only once. The rearrangement uses TRBV2 and TRBJ1-2, with D maybe TRBD1 (5 bases). This TCR was sampled from a woman older than 75 with acute or convalescent COVID-19. The sequenced material came from peripheral blood. The CDR3, as DNA: TGTGCCAGCGGGGGGAACTATGGCTACACCTTC. Protein product: CASGGNYGYTF.